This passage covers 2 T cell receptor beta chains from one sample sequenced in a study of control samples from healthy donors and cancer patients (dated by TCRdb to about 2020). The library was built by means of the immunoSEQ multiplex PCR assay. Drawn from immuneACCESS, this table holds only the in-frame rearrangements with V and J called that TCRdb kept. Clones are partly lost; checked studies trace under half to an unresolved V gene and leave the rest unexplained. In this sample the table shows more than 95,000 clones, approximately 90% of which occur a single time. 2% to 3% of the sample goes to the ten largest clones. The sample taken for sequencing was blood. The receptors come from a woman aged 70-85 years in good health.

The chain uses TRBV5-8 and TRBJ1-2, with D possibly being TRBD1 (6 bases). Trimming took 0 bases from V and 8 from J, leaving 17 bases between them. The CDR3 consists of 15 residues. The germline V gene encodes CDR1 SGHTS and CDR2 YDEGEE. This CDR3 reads CASSLGRGRGKGYTF. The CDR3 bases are TGTGCCAGCAGCTTGGGGCGCGGCAGGGGAAAAGGCTACACCTTC. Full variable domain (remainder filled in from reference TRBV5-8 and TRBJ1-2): EAGVTQSPTHLIKTRGQQATLRCSPISGHTSVYWYQQALGLGLQFLLWYDEGEERNRGNFPPRFSGRQFPNYSSELNVNALELEDSALYLCASSLGRGRGKGYTFGSGTRLTVV.

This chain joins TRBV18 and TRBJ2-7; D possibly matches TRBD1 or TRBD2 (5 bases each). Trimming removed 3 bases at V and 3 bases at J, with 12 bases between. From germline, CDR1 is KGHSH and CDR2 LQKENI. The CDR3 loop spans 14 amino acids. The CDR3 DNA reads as TGTGCCAGCTCACCCTCCGGGACGGACTACGAGCAGTACTTC. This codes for CASSPSGTDYEQYF.